These 21 T cell receptor beta chains were all obtained from the same sample, sequenced in a study of cytomegalovirus exposure and HLA in healthy donors. A multiplex PCR was run with 60 Vbeta primers and 13 Jbeta primers. The data were produced by immunoSEQ multiplex PCR, yet TCRdb's version contains in-frame clones alone and is incomplete. This sample has over 100,000 clones, with around 77% found just once. The source material was PBMCs. The receptor source for this set is a male donor in good health and CMV-seropositive.

V and J are TRBV11-1 and TRBJ2-1; 7 bases agree with TRBD2. The CDR3 has 16 residues. Germline V gives CDR1 SGHAT, CDR2 FQDESV (reference sequence). V dropped 3 bases and J dropped 1; count of bases not matched to a gene: 6. The DNA for the CDR3 is TGTGCCAGCAGCTTCGCCCTAGCGGTGTCCTACAATGAGCAGTTCTTC. Protein product: CASSFALAVSYNEQFF.

The V call is TRBV11-2, the J call TRBJ2-4; D not certain. CDR1 and CDR2 (germline): SGHAT, FQNNGV. Trimming stripped 1 base from V and 7 bases from J, with 8 bases between. This CDR3 has 13 amino acids. CDR3 residues: CASSLGAENIQYF. CDR3 in DNA: TGTGCCAGCAGCTTAGGGGCTGAGAACATTCAGTACTTC.

The chain recombines TRBV27 with TRBJ1-6, with D unresolved. CDR3 length: 12 residues. V lost 6 bases to trimming and J lost 8 bases, with 8 bases between them. The germline gives CDR1 MNHEY, CDR2 SMNVEV (reference sequence). The DNA of the CDR3 is TGTGCCAGCAGGAGCGCGGATTCACCCCTCCACTTT. Its protein is CASRSADSPLHF.

V usage is TRBV12-5 and J usage is TRBJ2-1; 7 nucleotides agree with TRBD2. CDR3 length equals 13 residues. V shed 1 base, J shed 9 bases, and the junction held 3 bases outside the gene matches. CDR1 is LGHNT, CDR2 FRNRAP, per germline. In nucleotides, the CDR3 is TGTGCTAGTGGTTTGGGCGGGAGAGGTGAGCAGTTCTTC. This gives the protein CASGLGGRGEQFF.

Details on this clone: A read error may account for a junction end that differs from germline. The chain recombines TRBV9 with TRBJ2-5, with TRBD2 matching 10 bases. Germline V gives CDR1 SGDLS, CDR2 YYNGEE. The CDR3 loop spans 15 amino acids. The CDR3 nucleotides are TGTGCCAGCGGCGTAGGGACTAGCGTGCAAGAGACCCAGTACTTC. Translation gives CASGVGTSVQETQYF.

The rearrangement links TRBV5-6 to TRBJ1-6; 9 positions match TRBD1. Trimming at V came to 2 bases and at J to 7 bases, leaving 1 base not matched to a gene. This CDR3 has 14 amino acids. The germline CDR1 and CDR2 sequences are SGHDT and YYEEEE. CDR3 region: CASSFDRGNSPLHF. CDR3 bases: TGTGCCAGCAGCTTCGACAGGGGGAATTCACCCCTCCACTTT.

The chain carries TRBV4-1 and TRBJ2-4; unclear D gene. The CDR3 spans 15 residues. CDR1 MGHRA and CDR2 YSYEKL come from the germline V gene. V was shortened by 6 bases and J by 5 bases, with 17 bases between the two germline ends. CDR3 sequence: CASSPDSSVQNIQYF. The CDR3 DNA follows: TGCGCCAGCAGTCCTGACTCGAGCGTGCAAAACATTCAGTACTTC.

The chain joins TRBV28 to TRBJ1-5; D gene unclear. Looked up from germline, CDR1 is MDHEN and CDR2 is SYDVKM. Deletions cut 5 bases from V and 3 bases from J, with 14 bases between. The CDR3 covers 15 residues. The CDR3 reads CASSTQRQVNQPQHF. As DNA, the CDR3 is TGTGCCAGCAGTACCCAAAGACAAGTCAATCAGCCCCAGCATTTT. The full variable domain, its missing parts supplied by reference TRBV28 and TRBJ1-5, is DVKVTQSSRYLVKRTGEKVFLECVQDMDHENMFWYRQDPGLGLRLIYFSYDVKMKEKGDIPEGYSVSREKKERFSLILESASTNQTSMYLCASSTQRQVNQPQHFGDGTRLSIL.

The rearrangement links TRBV19 to TRBJ2-2; 10 nucleotides match TRBD2. J was trimmed by 6 bases and V by 7 bases; bases with no gene match: 8. Germline lookup yields CDR1 LNHDA and CDR2 SQIVND (reference sequence). This CDR3 is 15 amino acids long. The CDR3 reads CASNPLAGEAGELFF. CDR3 DNA sequence: TGTGCCAGTAATCCCCTAGCGGGAGAAGCCGGGGAGCTGTTTTTT.

The chain links TRBV27 to TRBJ1-2; 9 bases match TRBD1. V was clipped by 5 bases and J by 4 bases; unmatched bases: 5. Germline V gene sequence: CDR1 MNHEY, CDR2 SMNVEV (reference sequence). CDR3 size: 14 residues. CDR3 protein: CASSPDRGVYGYTF. The CDR3 DNA sequence: TGTGCCAGCAGTCCCGACAGGGGGGTCTATGGCTACACCTTC.

In regard to this clone: This likely comes from a read error, as the CDR3 has no conserved phenylalanine or tryptophan at its end. The CDR3 coding sequence is TGTGCCAGCAGCCCAAGCGGGAGGGCCCTCAAAAACATTCAGTACCTC. Protein: CASSPSGRALKNIQYL. The V call is TRBV4-2, the J call TRBJ2-4; 10 bases align to TRBD2. The CDR3 consists of 16 residues. Trimming at V came to 4 bases and at J to 3 bases, leaving 6 bases not matched to a gene. CDR1 LGHNA and CDR2 YNFKEQ come from the germline V gene.

The chain is built from TRBV10-3 and TRBJ2-2; no clear D. The V end was cut by 8 bases, the J end by 1 base, with 5 bases between. The CDR3 contains 12 residues. Germline lookup yields CDR1 ENHRY and CDR2 SYGVKD. This CDR3 reads CAIGRNTGELFF. CDR3 bases: TGTGCCATCGGCCGGAACACCGGGGAGCTGTTTTTT.

The J gene is TRBJ2-7, the V gene TRBV2; D call uncertain. V was cut by 7 bases and J by 4 bases, with 14 bases left in between. This CDR3 has 13 amino acids. The germline V gene encodes CDR1 SNHLY and CDR2 FYNNEI. The CDR3 DNA is TGTGCCAGCAATCTCGGCAGGTGGTACGAGCAGTACTTC. Translation gives CASNLGRWYEQYF.

The V call is TRBV19, the J call TRBJ2-3, with 10 bases aligning to TRBD2. Germline CDR1 reads LNHDA; CDR2 reads SQIVND (reference sequence). V was pared by 3 bases and J by 4 bases, with 7 bases of the junction left unmatched. CDR3 length: 16 amino acids. The CDR3 here is CASSIVAGGPPDTQYF. In nucleotides, the CDR3 is TGTGCCAGTAGTATTGTAGCGGGGGGCCCTCCAGATACGCAGTATTTT.

Points on this clone: Germline and junction disagree at one end, which may indicate a read error. The chain combines TRBV15 with TRBJ2-6; 11 positions agree with TRBD1. This CDR3 is built from 16 residues. Germline CDR1 is LNHNV and CDR2 is YYDKDF (reference sequence). For the CDR3, the DNA is TGTGCCACCAGCAGGGGACAGGGGGGTGGGGCCAACGGCCTGACTTTC. Translating gives CATSRGQGGGANGLTF.

The chain has TRBV28 and TRBJ2-1, with TRBD1 matching 10 bases. The trim removed 2 bases at V and 3 bases at J, leaving 10 bases unmatched. The germline CDR1 and CDR2 sequences are MDHEN and SYDVKM. There are 18 residues in the CDR3. DNA of the CDR3: TGTGCCAGCAGTTTAATTCCCCAAAGGACAGGGGGCTACAATGAGCAGTTCTTC. Encoded protein: CASSLIPQRTGGYNEQFF.

The rearrangement uses TRBV2 and TRBJ2-3, with 7 bases matching TRBD2. V shed 4 bases and J 2 bases; nucleotides not matched to a gene: 3. The CDR3 loop spans 14 amino acids. Germline CDR1 and CDR2: SNHLY and FYNNEI. The CDR3: CASSVAGVTDTQYF. CDR3 DNA: TGTGCCAGCAGTGTGGCGGGAGTCACAGATACGCAGTATTTT.

This chain connects TRBV28 to TRBJ2-7, with 9 bases that match TRBD1. The CDR3 covers 16 residues. In germline, CDR1 is MDHEN, CDR2 SYDVKM. Germline trimming cut 1 base from V and 0 bases from J; bases unmatched to any gene: 4. Written as DNA, the CDR3 is TGTGCCAGCAGTTTATCCGGGACAGGGAACTCCTACGAGCAGTACTTC. Residues: CASSLSGTGNSYEQYF.

This chain joins TRBV27 and TRBJ1-1; TRBD1 might be the D (6 bases). Germline CDR1 is MNHEY and CDR2 is SMNVEV (reference sequence). V shed 6 bases and J shed 1 base, with 15 bases lying between them. This CDR3 spans 15 amino acids. The DNA of the CDR3 is TGTGCCAGCAGCCCCCCGGGACAAGGGAACACTGAAGCTTTCTTT. The encoded protein is CASSPPGQGNTEAFF.

CDR3 region: CASSVEGTGIGYTF. CDR3 bases: TGTGCCAGCAGCGTAGAAGGTACGGGAATCGGCTACACCTTC. The rearrangement uses TRBV6-6 and TRBJ1-2; unclear D gene. Germline V CDR1 and CDR2: MNHNY, SVGAGI (reference sequence). Deletions cut 6 bases from V and 8 bases from J, with 19 bases between. The CDR3 is 14 amino acids.

The chain carries TRBV6-6 and TRBJ1-1; TRBD1 might be the D (5 bases). Germline V CDR1 and CDR2: MNHNY, SVGAGI (reference sequence). V was shortened by 5 bases and J by 8 bases, with 12 bases between the two germline ends. The CDR3 is 12 amino acids. This CDR3 reads CASSDSLEEAFF. CDR3 nucleotides: TGTGCCAGCAGTGACAGCCTCGAGGAAGCTTTCTTT.